This T cell receptor beta chain was recovered during a study of shared clonotypes between healthy human individuals. Study overall: CD4 naive and memory got three plates each, CD8 naive two, CD8 memory one. Findings and limits, study-wide: A handful of donors shared 4.5% to 6.5% of their naive CD4 clonotypes.

Here immunoSEQ multiplex PCR was the method, and the copy in TCRdb shows in-frame clones only, minus some. The table lists about 2,200,000 clones, more than 85% of them singletons. The naive CD8 subset, CD45RO-negative cells positively selected for CCR7, excluded terminally differentiated effector memory CD45RA+ cells. Germline loops: CDR1 SNHLY, CDR2 FYNNEI. The CDR3 is 16 residues long. Trimming at V came to 4 bases and at J to 6 bases, leaving 12 bases not matched to a gene. Regarding this clone: What it binds is unknown.

The material sequenced was naive CD8+ T cells from PBMCs. This TCR was recovered from a man aged 18 to 29 in good health. Some clones in this sample may be carry-over from other donors' samples. V gene TRBV2 combines with J gene TRBJ2-1; 7 nucleotides match TRBD2. CDR3 DNA sequence: TGTGCCAGCAGTGCGAGGACGGCGGGAGTTGTCAATGAGCAGTTCTTC. Protein sequence: CASSARTAGVVNEQFF.